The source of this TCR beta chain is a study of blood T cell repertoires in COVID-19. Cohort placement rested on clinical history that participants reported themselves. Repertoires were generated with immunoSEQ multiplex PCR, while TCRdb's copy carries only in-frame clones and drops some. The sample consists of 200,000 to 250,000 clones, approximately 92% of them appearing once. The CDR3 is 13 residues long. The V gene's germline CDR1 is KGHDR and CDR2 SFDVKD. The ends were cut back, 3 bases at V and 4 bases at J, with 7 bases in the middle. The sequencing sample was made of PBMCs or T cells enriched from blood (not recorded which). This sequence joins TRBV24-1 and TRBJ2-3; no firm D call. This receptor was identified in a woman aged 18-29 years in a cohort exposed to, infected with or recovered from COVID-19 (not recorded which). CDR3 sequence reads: CATSDPPPDTQYF. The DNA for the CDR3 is TGTGCCACCAGTGATCCTCCCCCAGATACGCAGTATTTT.